This TCR beta chain was documented in a study of radiation and T cells in renal cell carcinoma. Treatment indicated: treatment-naive control, cytoreductive nephrectomy. V lost 6 bases and J lost 6; bases outside the gene matches: 5. From germline, CDR1 is LNHDA and CDR2 SQIVND (reference sequence). This CDR3 region has 14 residues. Here immunoSEQ multiplex PCR was the method, and the copy in TCRdb shows in-frame clones only, minus some. The sample consists of some 20,000 clones, around three fifths of them appearing once. A note on this clone: Its antigen remains unknown.

General study findings and limits: Dominant CDR3 motifs were more common in irradiated tumors than controls. Top 100 clonotypes averaged approximately 50% in irradiated versus 43% in nephrectomy-only tumors.

The chain links TRBV19 to TRBJ1-4; 9 positions match TRBD1. This sample comprised tumor tissue, obtained from a patient whose treatment was nephrectomy without radiotherapy. This clonotype originated in a man aged 50 to 60 with renal cell carcinoma. This CDR3 reads CASRGQGRDEKLFF. In DNA form, the CDR3 reads TGTGCCAGTAGAGGACAGGGGCGAGATGAAAAACTGTTTTTT.